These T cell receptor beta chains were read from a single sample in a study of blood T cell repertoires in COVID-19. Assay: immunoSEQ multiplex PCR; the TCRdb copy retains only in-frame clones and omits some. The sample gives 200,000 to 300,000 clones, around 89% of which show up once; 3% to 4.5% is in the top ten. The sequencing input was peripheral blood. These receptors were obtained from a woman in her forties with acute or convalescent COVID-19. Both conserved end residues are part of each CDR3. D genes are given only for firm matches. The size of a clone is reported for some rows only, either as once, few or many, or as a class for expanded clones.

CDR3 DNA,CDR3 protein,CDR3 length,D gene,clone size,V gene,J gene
TGTGCCACTAAGTTCCCAGGGGCTGTAAGCGGCTACACCTTC,CATKFPGAVSGYTF,14,-,-,TRBV6-1,TRBJ1-2
TGTGCCATCAGCCCCGGACAGGTTAATCAGCCCCAGCATTTT,CAISPGQVNQPQHF,14,TRBD1,-,TRBV10-3,TRBJ1-5
TGTGCCAGCAGCCTCGGGGGGGACACCATATATTTT,CASSLGGDTIYF,12,-,-,TRBV3-1/TRBV3-2,TRBJ1-3
TGTGCCAGTAGCTCCGGACAGGCGCCTGGGCCTGGGAAAGCTTTCTTT,CASSSGQAPGPGKAFF,16,TRBD1,once,TRBV19,TRBJ1-1
TGTGCCAGCTCACCACCGCTAAAGACCCAGTACTTC,CASSPPLKTQYF,12,-,-,TRBV18,TRBJ2-5
TGTGCCAACAGGGTCCGGGAGACCCAGTACTTC,CANRVRETQYF,11,-,-,TRBV2,TRBJ2-5
TGCGCCAGCAGCCCCCCGGGACAGGGGAAAAACGGCTATGGCTACACCTTC,CASSPPGQGKNGYGYTF,17,TRBD1,-,TRBV4-1,TRBJ1-2
TGTGCCAGCAGAGCGGCCGGGACAGGGTTTTATGGCTACACCTTC,CASRAAGTGFYGYTF,15,TRBD1,-,TRBV28,TRBJ1-2
TGTGCCAGCAGCGTAGGGGAAGTGGGCAGGGATAGCGAGACCCAGTACTTC,CASSVGEVGRDSETQYF,17,-,-,TRBV9,TRBJ2-5
TGTGCCAGCAGTTTATCACGGGGGGCGGTAGATCAGCCCCAGCATTTT,CASSLSRGAVDQPQHF,16,-,-,TRBV27,TRBJ1-5
TGTGCCAGCAGCGTCCGACAGGCCGGGGAGGGTACCCAGTACTTC,CASSVRQAGEGTQYF,15,-,-,TRBV3-1/TRBV3-2,TRBJ2-5
TGTGCCAGTAGTATGGGGGGTTATAATTCACCCCTCCACTTT,CASSMGGYNSPLHF,14,-,-,TRBV19,TRBJ1-6
TGTGCCAACAGCCAAGGGTTGAAAGGGGCTGGAAACACCATATATTTT,CANSQGLKGAGNTIYF,16,-,-,TRBV14,TRBJ1-3
TGTGCCAGCAGCTTTACTAGCGTTCAAAACACCGGGGAGCTGTTTTTT,CASSFTSVQNTGELFF,16,TRBD2,-,TRBV5-5,TRBJ2-2
TGTGCCAGCAGCTTAAGAGGGGAGGGGAACACTGAAGCTTTCTTT,CASSLRGEGNTEAFF,15,-,-,TRBV11-2,TRBJ1-1
TGTGCCAGCAGTTTGGCGGGTAGCACTGAAGCTTTCTTT,CASSLAGSTEAFF,13,-,-,TRBV28,TRBJ1-1